A single T cell receptor (beta chain) is shown here with its context. It has no known antigen specificity. Per-nucleotide qualities are absent, and no much larger clonotype sits a single base away. This sample stems from a study of cytomegalovirus exposure and HLA in healthy donors listed by TCRdb under 2017. Context from the whole study: In an earlier analysis of several hundred of the donors, about 260 Gb of sequence data and roughly 100 million unique TCR beta sequences from approximately 180 million T cells were reported. A few DR-DQ haplotypes were treated as single units for association and clustering because of strong linkage in the cohort. The study was designed to test whether signatures of past pathogen exposure could be identified by cataloging public T cell receptors. The study combined high-throughput TCR immunosequencing, statistical association of individual TCRs with disease status, and machine learning to predict cytomegalovirus infection status. Of the approximately 370 genotyped donors, less than 85% were placed in the genetic ancestry cluster associated with self-reported Caucasian donors. An early release covering about 600 HLA-typed donors comprised around 300 gigabases of sequencing data and around 80 million unique TCR sequences. Typing coverage varied by locus: about 629-630 donors for A, B, C, DRB1 and DQB1; approximately 560 for DQA1; more than 600 for DPA1; more than 450 for DPB1. To decide whether each TCR beta V gene segment behaved as functional or pseudogenic, an earlier analysis of over 500 of the donors relied on high-throughput TCR beta sequencing. In a later analysis, previously published TCR beta repertoires from 670 or so donors were re-analyzed and high-resolution HLA genotyping was added so that TCR occurrence patterns could be studied. Besides the first cohort of roughly 640 subjects, a separate validation cohort made up of over 100 different subjects was used. Every repertoire in the discovery cohort had been generated on one and the same sequencing platform. In a later genetic analysis, genome-wide SNP genotypes for about three fifths of the roughly 670 donors were used, and that subset was treated as a discovery cohort. Class I and class II HLA loci were covered by the typing at four-digit resolution. Donor age, sex, ethnicity and CMV serostatus were compiled together with the repertoire data. The later analysis used no new phenotypic data to find candidate immune exposures, relying instead on TCR beta sequences and their occurrence across donors. The T cell repertoires of 666 subjects were profiled by immunosequencing and related to cytomegalovirus serostatus. Among about 410 genotyped donors of the cohort, an average of approximately 240,000 unique TCR beta nucleotide sequences was sequenced per donor, of which 15% to 20% were non-productive. Summary of the overall study and its limitations: A further reported finding was that TCR beta sequences accurately predicted the HLA-A and HLA-B alleles for most subjects in the first cohort. While some public TCRs were present in many individuals, most TCR sequences turned up only very rarely across donors. The classifier was reported to diagnose cytomegalovirus status with high specificity and sensitivity in both the original cohort and the validation cohort. The sequencing pipeline was judged likely to have produced a cluster of highly shared sequence variants as a technical artifact. Several of the top co-occurrence clusters appeared to be linked to parvovirus B19, influenza, CMV and Epstein-Barr virus, according to a later analysis. The earlier analysis of about 600 of the donors excluded around 17 rarely observed V segments, including chromosome 9 orphons, because counts were too low. A later analysis found that TCR association rates varied across HLA loci, with DRB1 alleles showing the most associated TCRs and HLA-C alleles the fewest. Sequencing depth was assumed to be roughly uniform across donors in the presence/absence analyses, though that assumption may not hold. V-gene and J-gene trimming of TCR beta chains was associated with a missense DCLRE1C variant in a later genetic analysis, and the association was replicated in an independent cohort. In the study, 150 to 200 TCR beta chains were listed as associated with cytomegalovirus. In a later genetic analysis, fewer N-insertions in productive TCRs were reported among donors in an Asian-associated ancestry cluster than the roughly 700-donor mean. Some IMGT-functional V segments, including TRBV6-2 and TRBV6-3, could not be told apart with the 87-base-pair reads, so those segments were excluded. In an earlier analysis of approximately 600 of the donors, most TCR beta V segments were observed in productive rearrangements about 90% or about 30% of the time, broadly matching IMGT annotations. Most CMV-associated TCR beta chains appeared to be HLA-restricted in a later analysis, and the HLA associations seemed to be driven largely by CMV exposure. In a later analysis, HLA-associated TCR beta chains showed more clonal expansion and lower generation probabilities than non-associated chains that were equally common. Because HLA typing was missing for some donors at each locus, association tests included only the typed subset. According to the authors, the approach could potentially be generalized to other disease states and immunological phenotypes. The only immune exposure information available for the cohort was CMV serostatus. When HLA alleles, especially DR and DQ, strongly co-occurred, attributing TCR associations to individual alleles was difficult. Only TCR beta chains were sequenced in this cohort, and the absence of alpha or paired-chain data limited detectable features. Correlated functional status among segregating V segments might be attributable to linkage disequilibrium, but an unknown experimental factor could not be ruled out. Specific HLA alleles were associated with 15,000 to 20,000 TCR beta sequences at a false discovery rate of 0.05 in a later analysis. In vitro tests confirmed that a few of the cytomegalovirus-associated TCR beta chains recognize cytomegalovirus antigens.

Receptor amplification or capture employed the immunoSEQ multiplex PCR assay. For the multiplex PCR, a mixture combining 60 forward primers for TCR Vbeta segments and 13 reverse primers for TCR Jbeta segments was used. Amplification of the CDR3 region of rearranged TCR beta genes was performed with a multiplex PCR assay on genomic DNA. The Illumina HiSeq System was used to sequence the amplified TCR beta libraries as 87-base-pair reads. The paper's data handling went like this. A later analysis tallied 80 million to 95 million unique TCR beta chains across the 640 or so repertoires, and around 9.9 million of those chains were shared by two or more donors. To remove PCR and sequencing errors, raw reads were error-corrected and collapsed into unique sequences using a nearest-neighbor algorithm that merged closely related sequences. CDR3 sequences were aligned to IMGT reference sequences to assign V, D and J gene segments. For a sequence to be retained, a match of at least six nucleotides to both a V gene segment and a J gene segment was required. A rearrangement counted as productive if the CDR3 had no stop codons and remained in frame with V and J, and every other rearrangement counted as non-productive. Following IMGT convention, CDR3 was defined as the stretch from the second conserved V-encoded cysteine up to the conserved J-encoded phenylalanine. The earlier analysis of 587 of the donors excluded sequences that lacked an unambiguous match to a single V gene segment. An earlier analysis of 500 to 600 of the donors classified V segments as functional when productive rearrangements were above 56.7% and as segregating when the standard deviation between donors was above 5%. To diagnose cytomegalovirus status from the catalog of TCR beta chain sequences, a statistical classification framework was built. In a later analysis, V and J genes were assigned by comparing TCR nucleotide sequences against IMGT/GENE-DB human TR gene sequences. A later analysis assigned CDR3 sequences and most-parsimonious VDJ recombination scenarios with the TCRdist pipeline. In a later analysis, each TCR beta chain was defined by its CDR3 amino acid sequence together with its V-gene family, and reads lacking a unique V-gene family were excluded. As a way to deal with suspected cross-contamination and a sequencing artifact, a later analysis dropped 450 to 700 nucleotide sequences that were highly shared and had low generation probability. A later analysis calculated a clonal expansion index for each public chain from normalized within-repertoire ranks of inferred template counts. In a later analysis, generation probabilities were computed with a VDJ recombination model fitted to out-of-frame rearrangements, and the resulting probabilities were checked against IGoR. In a later analysis, TCR-TCR, TCR-HLA and TCR-CMV co-occurrence was scored with hypergeometric tests, and a repertoire-size bias correction was applied to TCR pairs. False discovery rates were estimated in a later analysis by permuting HLA or CMV assignments 20 times. A later analysis grouped co-occurring TCRs with DBSCAN, adding TCRdist sequence similarity when clustering within HLA-allele-positive subsets. Repertoires with fewer than 30,000 or more than 120,000 public chains, plus five repertoires with anomalous nucleotide sharing, were excluded from co-occurrence clustering. TCRdb re-hosts the immuneACCESS table, in-frame sequences only. Its copies lack some clones; in the studies checked, an unresolved V gene accounts for under half of them, and the cause for the rest is not known. V, J and clone size reflect that table, while D and trimming were determined from the DNA. The sample table lists about 90,000 clones, 75% to 80% of them with a count of one. Roughly 4.5% of the sample lies in the top ten.

The cohort consisted of hundreds of healthy bone marrow donors. At the time of sampling, all cohort members were nominally healthy, though unrecorded immune exposures were likely present. The donor tested CMV seropositive and was one of the 289 seropositive cohort members. Every donor gave a peripheral blood sample, and the peripheral blood mononuclear cells from that sample were used for TCR beta sequencing. The Qiagen DNeasy Blood Extraction Kit was used to extract genomic DNA from the blood cell samples. Including cysteine and phenylalanine, the CDR3 has 17 amino acids. Just the 51-base CDR3 DNA is kept, in frame starting at base 1. V trim: 6 bases; J trim: 1 base; unmatched bases: 12. In the germline V gene, CDR1 corresponds to SNHLY and CDR2 to FYNNEI.

The V and J segments used are TRBV2 and TRBJ2-1, with 7 bases in between that match TRBD1. The sequence was obtained from a middle-aged woman in good health and CMV-seropositive. The sample taken for sequencing was PBMCs. The CDR3 amino acid sequence is: CASSARDRGVSYNEQFF. The DNA sequence follows: TGTGCCAGCAGCGCCCGGGACAGAGGAGTGTCCTACAATGAGCAGTTCTTC.